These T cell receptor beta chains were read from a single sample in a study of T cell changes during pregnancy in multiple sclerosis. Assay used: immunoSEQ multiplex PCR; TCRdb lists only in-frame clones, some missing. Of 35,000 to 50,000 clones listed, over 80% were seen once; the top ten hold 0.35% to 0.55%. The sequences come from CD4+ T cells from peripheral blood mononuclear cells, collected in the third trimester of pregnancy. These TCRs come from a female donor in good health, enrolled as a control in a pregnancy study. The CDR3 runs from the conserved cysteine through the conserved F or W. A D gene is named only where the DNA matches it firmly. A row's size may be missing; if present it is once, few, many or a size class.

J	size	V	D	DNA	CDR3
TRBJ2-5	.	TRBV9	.	TGTGCCAGCAGCGTAGGTCAGCAAACGCAGGCCCAGTACTTC	CASSVGQQTQAQYF
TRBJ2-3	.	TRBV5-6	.	TGTGCCAGCAGCTCGCGTCGGGGGTACGATACGCAGTATTTT	CASSSRRGYDTQYF
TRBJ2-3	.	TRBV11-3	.	TGTGCCAGCAGCTTAGGGTCGGCAGATACGCAGTATTTT	CASSLGSADTQYF
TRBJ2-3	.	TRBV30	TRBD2	TGTGCCTGGCTACTAGCGGGGGGTCATACGCAGTATTTT	CAWLLAGGHTQYF
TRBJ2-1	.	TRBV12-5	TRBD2	TGTGCTAGTGGTTTGGTACTTACTAGCGGGGAGTACAATGAGCAGTTCTTC	CASGLVLTSGEYNEQFF
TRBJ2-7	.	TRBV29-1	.	TGCAGCGTTATCCAGGGTGACTACGAGCAGTACTTC	CSVIQGDYEQYF
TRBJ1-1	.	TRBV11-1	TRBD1	TGTGCCAGCAGCTTAACAGGGGATGGGACTGAAGCTTTCTTT	CASSLTGDGTEAFF
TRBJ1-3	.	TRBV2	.	TGTGCCAGCAGTGAAACAGGTTACGGAAACACCATATATTTT	CASSETGYGNTIYF
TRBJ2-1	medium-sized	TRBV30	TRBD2	TGTGCCTGGGGCCCGCGGGAGCCGTACAATGAGCAGTTCTTC	CAWGPREPYNEQFF
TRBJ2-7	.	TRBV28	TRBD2	TGTGCCAGCAGTTACGGGGGGGCCTACGAGCAGTACTTC	CASSYGGAYEQYF
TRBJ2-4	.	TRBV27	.	TGTGCCAGCCCAGTCCATTTGCGGGTGAGGGCCAAAAACATTCAGTACTTC	CASPVHLRVRAKNIQYF
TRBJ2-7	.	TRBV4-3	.	TGCGCCAGCAGCCAAGAAAGGCCGGGGTCCGCCTCCTACGAGCAGTACTTC	CASSQERPGSASYEQYF
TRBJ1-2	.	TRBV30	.	TGTGCCTGGAGTGTGGGACACAGGGACGATGGCTACACCTTC	CAWSVGHRDDGYTF
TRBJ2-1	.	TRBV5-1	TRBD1	TGCGCCAGCAGCGAGGGGGACAGGGTCTATGAGCAGTTCTTC	CASSEGDRVYEQFF
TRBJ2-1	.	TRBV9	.	TGTGCCAGCAGCGTAGACAGTCCACCATCCCATGAGCAGTTCTTC	CASSVDSPPSHEQFF
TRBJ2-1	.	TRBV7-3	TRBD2	TGTGCCAGCAGCCTAAGGGCTAGCGGGAGGGCCAGCAATGAGCAGTTCTTC	CASSLRASGRASNEQFF
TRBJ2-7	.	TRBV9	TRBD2	TGTGCCAGCAGCGTAGCGGGACTAGCGGTCTACGAGCAGTACTTC	CASSVAGLAVYEQYF
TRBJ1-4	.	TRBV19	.	TGTGCCAGTAAGGCAGGATGGGAAAAACTGTTTTTT	CASKAGWEKLFF
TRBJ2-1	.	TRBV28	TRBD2	TGTGCCAGCAGTCCTCGGGGCGGGGGGGATGAGCAGTTCTTC	CASSPRGGGDEQFF
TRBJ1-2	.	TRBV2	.	TGTGCCAGCAGTGAAAGTCCGACAAGAGATGGCTACACCTTC	CASSESPTRDGYTF
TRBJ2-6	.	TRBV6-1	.	TGTGCCAGCAGTGAAGTTAAAAAACTTGGGGCCAACGTCCTGACTTTC	CASSEVKKLGANVLTF
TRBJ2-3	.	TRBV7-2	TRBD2	TGTGCCAGCACCGCGGGAGGGCCAGATAAAGATACGCAGTATTTT	CASTAGGPDKDTQYF
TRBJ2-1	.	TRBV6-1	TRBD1	TGTGCCAGCAGTGAATCGGACGACAGGGCCAATGAGCAGTTCTTC	CASSESDDRANEQFF
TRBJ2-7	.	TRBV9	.	TGTGCCAGCAGCGCGTTATCAGGGGCCGAGCAGTACTTC	CASSALSGAEQYF
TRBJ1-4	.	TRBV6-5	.	TGTGCCAGCAGTTCCCCCGCAGGGCTTGGCGAAAAACTGTTTTTT	CASSSPAGLGEKLFF
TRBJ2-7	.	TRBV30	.	TGTGCCTGGAAAGGGACTCGCGCCTACGAGCAGTACTTC	CAWKGTRAYEQYF
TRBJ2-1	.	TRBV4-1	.	TGCGCCAGCAGCCAAGGGCCCGGGAATGAGCAGTTCTTC	CASSQGPGNEQFF
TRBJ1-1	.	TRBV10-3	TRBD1	TGTGCCATCAGTGCGTCGAAACAGGGGGGAGCTTTCTTT	CAISASKQGGAFF
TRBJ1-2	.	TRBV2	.	TGTGCCAGCAGTGAAAGTCAGGGCCCTTGGGCCGGCTACACCTTC	CASSESQGPWAGYTF
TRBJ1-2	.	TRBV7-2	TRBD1	TGTGCCAGCAGCTTACCGGACAGGCCCTTCTATGGCTACACCTTC	CASSLPDRPFYGYTF
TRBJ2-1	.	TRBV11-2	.	TGTGCCAGCAGTTTACTCTACTTTGATGAGCAGTTCTTC	CASSLLYFDEQFF
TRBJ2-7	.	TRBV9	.	TGTGCCAGCAGCGTAGGGGGCCTAAATGGGGATGAGCAGTACTTC	CASSVGGLNGDEQYF
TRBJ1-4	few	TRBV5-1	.	TGCGCCAGCAGCTTGGTTGGGCAGGGACTTGAAAAACTGTTTTTT	CASSLVGQGLEKLFF
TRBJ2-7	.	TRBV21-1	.	TGTGCCAGCAGCAACCCCCAAGGCGCCGGGACTAGCGGCTACGAGCAGTACTTC	CASSNPQGAGTSGYEQYF
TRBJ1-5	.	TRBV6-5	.	TGTGCCAGCAGTTACTCCCGGGGAAATCAGCCCCAGCATTTT	CASSYSRGNQPQHF
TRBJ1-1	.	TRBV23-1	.	TGCGCCAGCAGTCTGCGACAGAGTATGAACACTGAAGCTTTCTTT	CASSLRQSMNTEAFF
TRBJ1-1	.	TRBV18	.	TGTGCCAGCTCGCGAGGGGGCACTGAAGCTTTCTTT	CASSRGGTEAFF
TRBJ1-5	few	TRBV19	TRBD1	TGTGCCTCTTCTGGGACAGGGGGATATAGCAATCAGCCCCAGCATTTT	CASSGTGGYSNQPQHF
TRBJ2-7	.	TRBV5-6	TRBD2	TGTGCCAGCAGCTTGAGTCCTAGCGGGTCCTACGAGCAGTACTTC	CASSLSPSGSYEQYF
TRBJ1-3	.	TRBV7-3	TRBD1	TGTGCCAGCAGCCCGGGACAGGGGGGAAACACCATATATTTT	CASSPGQGGNTIYF
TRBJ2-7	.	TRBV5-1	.	TGCGCCAGCAGCTTGACTAGCTCCTACGAGCAGTACTTC	CASSLTSSYEQYF
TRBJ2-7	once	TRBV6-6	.	TGTGCCAGCCTTCAAATACAGGCGAGCTCCCCCGAGCAGTACTTC	CASLQIQASSPEQYF
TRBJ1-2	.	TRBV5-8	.	TGTGCCAGCAGCTTGGAAGTAAAGGGGTATGGCTACACCTTC	CASSLEVKGYGYTF
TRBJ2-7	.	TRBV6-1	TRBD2	TGTGCCAGCAGCGCTGGGACTAGCGGGAAGTGGGAGCAGTACTTC	CASSAGTSGKWEQYF
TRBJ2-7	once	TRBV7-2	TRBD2	TGTGCCAGCAGCTTAGCTAGCGGGACCTACGAGCAGTACTTC	CASSLASGTYEQYF
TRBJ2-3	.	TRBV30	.	TGTGCCTGGAGTGTACATATAGATACGCAGTATTTT	CAWSVHIDTQYF
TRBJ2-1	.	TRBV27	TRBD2	TGTGCCAGCACTGCCCTAGCGGGAGGGCCAGGCTACAATGAGCAGTTCTTC	CASTALAGGPGYNEQFF
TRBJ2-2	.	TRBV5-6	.	TGTGCCAGCAGCCACACTCAGGGGTGGGGCACCGGGGAGCTGTTTTTT	CASSHTQGWGTGELFF
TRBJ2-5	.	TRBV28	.	TGTGCCTTAGGGGTAGTTCGAGAGACCCAGTACTTC	CALGVVRETQYF
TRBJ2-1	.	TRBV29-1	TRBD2	TGCAGCGTTGAAGCGCCACGGACTAGCAGGAATGAGCAGTTCTTC	CSVEAPRTSRNEQFF
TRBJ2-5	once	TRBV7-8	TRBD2	TGTGCCAGCAGCTTAGCGTTGGCTAGCGGGAGAGGAGAGACCCAGTACTTC	CASSLALASGRGETQYF
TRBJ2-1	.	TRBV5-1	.	TGCGCCAGCAGCTTGGGCGGCCATGAGCAGTTCTTC	CASSLGGHEQFF